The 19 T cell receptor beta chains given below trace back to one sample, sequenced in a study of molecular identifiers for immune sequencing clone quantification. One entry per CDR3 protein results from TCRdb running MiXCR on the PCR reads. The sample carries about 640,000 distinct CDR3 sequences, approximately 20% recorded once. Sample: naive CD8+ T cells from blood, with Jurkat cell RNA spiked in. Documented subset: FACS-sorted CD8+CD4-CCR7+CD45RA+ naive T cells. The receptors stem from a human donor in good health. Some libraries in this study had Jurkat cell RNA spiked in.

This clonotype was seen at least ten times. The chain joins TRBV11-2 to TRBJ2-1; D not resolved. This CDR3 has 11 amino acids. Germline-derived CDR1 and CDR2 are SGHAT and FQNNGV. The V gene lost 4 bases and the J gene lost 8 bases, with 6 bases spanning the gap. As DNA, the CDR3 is TGTGCCAGCAGCTCTTATGATGAGCAGTTCTTC. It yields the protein CASSSYDEQFF.

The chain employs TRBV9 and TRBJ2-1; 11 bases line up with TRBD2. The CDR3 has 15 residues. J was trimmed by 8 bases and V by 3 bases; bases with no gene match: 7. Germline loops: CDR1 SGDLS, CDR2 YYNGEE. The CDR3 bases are TGTGCCAGCAGCGGGGGGGGACTAGCGGTCGATGAGCAGTTCTTC. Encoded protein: CASSGGGLAVDEQFF.

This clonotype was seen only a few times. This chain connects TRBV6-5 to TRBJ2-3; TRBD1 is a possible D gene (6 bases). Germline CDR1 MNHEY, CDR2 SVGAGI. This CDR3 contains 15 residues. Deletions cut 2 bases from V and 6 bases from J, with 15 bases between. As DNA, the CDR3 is TGTGCCAGCAGTTACGCAGGACAGTTAAGGGATACGCAGTATTTT. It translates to CASSYAGQLRDTQYF.

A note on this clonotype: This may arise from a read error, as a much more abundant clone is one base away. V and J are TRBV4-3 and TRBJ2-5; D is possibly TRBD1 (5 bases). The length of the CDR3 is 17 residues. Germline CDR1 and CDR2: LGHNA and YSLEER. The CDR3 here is CASSQEHRSSDQETRYF. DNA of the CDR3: TGCGCCAGCAGCCAAGAACACAGGTCGTCTGACCAAGAGACCCGGTACTTC.

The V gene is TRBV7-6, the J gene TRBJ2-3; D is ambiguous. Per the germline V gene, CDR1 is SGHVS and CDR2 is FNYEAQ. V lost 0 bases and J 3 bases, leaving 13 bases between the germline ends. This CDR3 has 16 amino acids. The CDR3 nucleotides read TGTGCCAGCAGCTTAGCGGCGAGGTTTGGGACAGATACGCAGTATTTT. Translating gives CASSLAARFGTDTQYF.

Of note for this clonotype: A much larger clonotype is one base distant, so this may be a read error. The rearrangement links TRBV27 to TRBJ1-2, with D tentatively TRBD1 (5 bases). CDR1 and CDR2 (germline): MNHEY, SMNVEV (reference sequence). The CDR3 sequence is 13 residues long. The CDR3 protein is CASGFGQDYGYTF. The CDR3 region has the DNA TGTGCCAGCGGTTTCGGACAAGACTATGGCTACACCTTC.

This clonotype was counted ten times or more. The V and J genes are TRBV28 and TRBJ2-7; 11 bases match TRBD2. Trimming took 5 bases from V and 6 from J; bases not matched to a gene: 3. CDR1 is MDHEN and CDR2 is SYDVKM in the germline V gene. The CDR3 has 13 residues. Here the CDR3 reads CASSSLAGGEQYF. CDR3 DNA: TGTGCCAGCAGTAGTCTAGCGGGAGGCGAGCAGTACTTC. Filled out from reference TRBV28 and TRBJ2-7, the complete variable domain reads DVKVTQSSRYLVKRTGEKVFLECVQDMDHENMFWYRQDPGLGLRLIYFSYDVKMKEKGDIPEGYSVSREKKERFSLILESASTNQTSMYLCASSSLAGGEQYFGPGTRLTVT.

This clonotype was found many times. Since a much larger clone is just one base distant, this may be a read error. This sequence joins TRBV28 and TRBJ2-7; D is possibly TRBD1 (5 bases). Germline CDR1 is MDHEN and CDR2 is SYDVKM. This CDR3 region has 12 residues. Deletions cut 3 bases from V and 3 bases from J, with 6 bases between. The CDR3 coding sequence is TGTGCCAGCAGTTTCCAGGGCTACGAGCAGTACTTC. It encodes CASSFQGYEQYF.

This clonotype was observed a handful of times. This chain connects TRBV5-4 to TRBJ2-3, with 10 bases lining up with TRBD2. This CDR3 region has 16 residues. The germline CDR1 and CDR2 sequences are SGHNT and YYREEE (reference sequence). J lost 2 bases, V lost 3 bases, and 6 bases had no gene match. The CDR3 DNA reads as TGTGCCAGCAGCTGGGGAGCGGGAGGGTACACAGATACGCAGTATTTT. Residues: CASSWGAGGYTDTQYF.

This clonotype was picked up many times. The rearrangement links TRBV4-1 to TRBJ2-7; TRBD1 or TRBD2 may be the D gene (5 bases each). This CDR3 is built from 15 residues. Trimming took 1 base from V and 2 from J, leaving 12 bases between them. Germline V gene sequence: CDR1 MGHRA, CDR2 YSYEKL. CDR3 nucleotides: TGCGCCAGCAGCCAAGTCGATTGGGGACCCTACGAGCAGTACTTC. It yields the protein CASSQVDWGPYEQYF.

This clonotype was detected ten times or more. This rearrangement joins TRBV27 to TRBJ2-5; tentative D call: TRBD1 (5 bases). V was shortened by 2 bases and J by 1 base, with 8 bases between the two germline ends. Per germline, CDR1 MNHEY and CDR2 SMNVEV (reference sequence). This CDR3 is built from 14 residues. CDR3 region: CASSLRDSQETQYF. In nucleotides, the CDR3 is TGTGCCAGCAGTTTACGTGACAGCCAAGAGACCCAGTACTTC.

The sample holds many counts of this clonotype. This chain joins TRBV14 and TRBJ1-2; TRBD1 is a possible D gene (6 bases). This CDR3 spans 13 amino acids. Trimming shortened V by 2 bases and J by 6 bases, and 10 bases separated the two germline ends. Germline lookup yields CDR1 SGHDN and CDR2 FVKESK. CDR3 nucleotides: TGTGCCAGCAGCCAACTCCGGGACAATGGCTACACCTTC. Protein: CASSQLRDNGYTF.

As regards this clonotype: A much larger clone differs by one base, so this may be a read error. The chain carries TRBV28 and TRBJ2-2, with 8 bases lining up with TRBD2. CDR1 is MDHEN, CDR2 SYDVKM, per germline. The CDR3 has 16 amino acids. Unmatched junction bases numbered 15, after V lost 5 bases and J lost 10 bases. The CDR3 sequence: CASSPYSGSFLEELFF. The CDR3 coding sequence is TGTGCCAGCAGTCCCTACAGCGGGAGTTTCCTTGAGGAGCTGTTTTTT.

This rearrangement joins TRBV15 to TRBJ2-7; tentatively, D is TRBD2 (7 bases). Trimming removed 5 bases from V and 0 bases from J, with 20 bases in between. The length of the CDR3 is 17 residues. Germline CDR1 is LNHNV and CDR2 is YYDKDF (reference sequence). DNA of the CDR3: TGTGCCACCAGCCCTCGAGGGGGGGGCCTATCCTCCTACGAGCAGTACTTC. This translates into CATSPRGGGLSSYEQYF.

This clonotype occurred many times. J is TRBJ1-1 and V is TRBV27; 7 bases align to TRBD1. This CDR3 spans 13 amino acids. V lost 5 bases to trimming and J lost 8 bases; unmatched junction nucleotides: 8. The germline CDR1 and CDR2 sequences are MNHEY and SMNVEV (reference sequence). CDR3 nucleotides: TGTGCCAGCAGTGACAGAACGGACAGGGAAGCTTTCTTT. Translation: CASSDRTDREAFF.

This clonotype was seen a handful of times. The CDR3: CASYIIFDRFGTDTQYF. The CDR3 DNA is TGCGCCAGTTACATAATTTTTGACAGGTTTGGGACAGATACGCAGTATTTT. This chain joins TRBV10-1 and TRBJ2-3, with D possibly matching TRBD1 (6 bases). Germline-derived CDR1 and CDR2 are WNHNN and SYGVQD (reference sequence). Trimming stripped 9 bases from V and 3 bases from J, with 25 bases between. The CDR3 loop spans 17 amino acids.

DNA of the CDR3: TGTGCCTGGAGTACTATGCAGGCAACTAATGAAAAACTGTTTTTT. As protein: CAWSTMQATNEKLFF. The chain employs TRBV30 and TRBJ1-4; D not resolved. Germline values: CDR1 GTSNPN, CDR2 SVGIG (reference sequence). Trimming removed 2 bases from V and 0 bases from J, with 10 bases in between. The CDR3 spans 15 residues.

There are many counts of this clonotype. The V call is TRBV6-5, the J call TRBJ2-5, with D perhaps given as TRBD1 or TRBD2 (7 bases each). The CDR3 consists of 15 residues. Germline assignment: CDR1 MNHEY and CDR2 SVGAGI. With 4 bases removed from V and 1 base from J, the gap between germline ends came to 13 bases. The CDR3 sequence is CASSSAGQPQETQYF. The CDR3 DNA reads TGTGCCAGCAGTTCAGCGGGACAGCCCCAAGAGACCCAGTACTTC.

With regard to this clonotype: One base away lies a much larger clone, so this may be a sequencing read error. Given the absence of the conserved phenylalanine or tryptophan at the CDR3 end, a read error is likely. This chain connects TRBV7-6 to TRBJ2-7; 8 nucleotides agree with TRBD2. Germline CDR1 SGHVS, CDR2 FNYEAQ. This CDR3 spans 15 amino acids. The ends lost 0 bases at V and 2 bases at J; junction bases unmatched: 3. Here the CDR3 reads CASSLASGAPYEQYI. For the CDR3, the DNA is TGTGCCAGCAGCTTAGCTAGCGGGGCCCCCTACGAGCAGTACATC.